This passage covers 10 T cell receptor beta chains from one sample sequenced in a study of Graves' ophthalmopathy and Graves' hyperthyroidism (dated by TCRdb to the late 2010s). Sequenced on an Illumina HiSeq 2000. For repertoire sequencing, TCR beta CDR3 regions were amplified from RNA transcripts. A first-round RT-PCR used HTBI primers with the Qiagen OneStep RT-PCR kit, followed by a second-round multiplex PCR, size selection and purification. TCRdb cleaned the public reads at Q25 with fastp, built clones with MiXCR and kept in-frame beta chains. CDR3 protein duplicates are merged, each entry listing the most common genes and DNA. For this sample the table gives about 640,000 distinct CDR3 sequences, of which roughly two fifths were detected only once. The top ten hold over 2.5% of the sample. Material for sequencing was peripheral blood. These receptors were obtained from an adult man with Graves' ophthalmopathy.

This clonotype is a singleton in its sample. The V and J genes are TRBV29-1 and TRBJ2-7; a weak D match, TRBD1 (5 bases). Germline-derived CDR1 and CDR2 are SQVTM and ANQGSEA. CDR3 length equals 12 residues. Deletions cut 8 bases from V and 3 bases from J, with 14 bases between. CDR3 amino acids: CSSKTANYEQYF. In DNA form, the CDR3 reads TGCAGCTCAAAGACAGCTAACTACGAGCAGTACTTC.

Details on this clonotype: A much bigger clone sits one base away, suggesting this may be a read error. Because it lacks the conserved phenylalanine or tryptophan at the end, this CDR3 is likely a read error. The chain couples TRBV19 to TRBJ1-1; D remains ambiguous. Germline V gene data show CDR1 as LNHDA and CDR2 as SQIVND (reference sequence). The CDR3 consists of 13 residues. Trimming shortened V by 11 bases and J by 3 bases, and 16 bases separated the two germline ends. In DNA, the CDR3 is TGTGCCTGGAGCGTTAGGACCTACACTGAAGCTTTCCTT. Its protein product is CAWSVRTYTEAFL.

Notes on this clonotype: An end of the junction does not agree with germline; a read error may underlie this. V and J are TRBV2 and TRBJ1-5, with D hard to call. CDR1 and CDR2 from the germline V gene are SNHLY and FYNNEI. This CDR3 has 14 residues. In DNA form, the CDR3 reads TGTGCCAGCATGGGAGGGCATAGCAATCAGTCCCAGCATTTT. This encodes CASMGGHSNQSQHF.

This clonotype occurred many times. The genes are TRBV11-1 and TRBJ2-5; D gene unclear. This CDR3 comprises 13 residues. The germline V gene has CDR1 SGHAT and CDR2 FQDESV (reference sequence). V lost 3 bases and J lost 3, with 8 bases in between. CDR3 in DNA: TGTGCCAGCAGCTTTAGTCCTGAAGAGACCCAGTACTTC. This codes for CASSFSPEETQYF.

In this sample, this clonotype turned up many times. The genes are TRBV4-3 and TRBJ2-5, with D tentatively TRBD2 (5 bases). Germline CDR1 reads LGHNA; CDR2 reads YSLEER. This CDR3 has 15 amino acids. V lost 3 bases to trimming and J lost 0 bases, with 11 bases between them. The CDR3 coding sequence is TGCGCCAGCAGCCACTACAGAGGGAACCAAGAGACCCAGTACTTC. Translation gives CASSHYRGNQETQYF.

This clonotype was seen at least ten times. The J gene is TRBJ1-5, the V gene TRBV2; 11 nucleotides align to TRBD1. Germline CDR1 reads SNHLY; CDR2 reads FYNNEI. J gave up 6 bases and V 2 bases, and 6 bases lay outside the gene matches. The CDR3 is 16 residues long. The CDR3 bases are TGTGCCAGCAGTGAAAGAGACGGGACAGGGGGTCAGCCCCAGCATTTT. Translating it yields CASSERDGTGGQPQHF.

In regard to this clonotype: A read error may be the cause here, since a much bigger clone is one base away. This chain joins TRBV2 and TRBJ2-7; D unclear. The length of the CDR3 is 12 residues. Germline V gives CDR1 SNHLY, CDR2 FYNNEI. The CDR3, as DNA: TGTGCCATCGACTCAACCTCCTCCGAGGAGTACTTC. Protein product: CAIDSTSSEEYF.

Comments on this clonotype: A much bigger clone sits one base away, suggesting this may be a read error. The rearrangement links TRBV19 to TRBJ2-7; the D is unclear. Trimming took 5 bases from V and 1 from J, leaving 9 bases between them. The germline CDR1 and CDR2 sequences are LNHDA and SQIVND (reference sequence). CDR3 length: 13 amino acids. As DNA, the CDR3 is TGTGCCAGTAGTGGGGAAGCGTCCTACGAGCAGTACTTC. Amino acids: CASSGEASYEQYF.

This clonotype was found a few times. This rearrangement joins TRBV4-1 to TRBJ1-1, with D uncertain. Trimming removed 5 bases at V and 2 bases at J, with 12 bases between. The germline V gene encodes CDR1 MGHRA and CDR2 YSYEKL. This CDR3 region has 14 residues. The CDR3 nucleotides read TGCGCCAGCAGCTTGGGAGGGATAAACACTGAAGCTTTCTTT. It encodes CASSLGGINTEAFF.

This clonotype occurred a few times. This chain links TRBV4-1 with TRBJ1-3; weak D call: TRBD1 (6 bases). Trimming stripped 4 bases from V and 4 bases from J, with 20 bases between. The CDR3 is 17 residues long. The germline V gene has CDR1 MGHRA and CDR2 YSYEKL. CDR3 region: CASSPTVLRGRGNTIYF. The CDR3 nucleotides are TGCGCCAGCAGCCCTACCGTTCTAAGGGGGAGAGGAAACACCATATATTTT.